A single T cell receptor beta chain is shown here with its context. Antigen: not known. This specimen belongs to a study of post-analysis software for immune sequencing data. Study summary: Clinical courses comprised relapsing-remitting, secondary progressive and progressive-relapsing multiple sclerosis. Study-wide points: The study found significantly lower normalized Chao1 diversity in multiple sclerosis patients than in controls. Under F measure analysis, samples from one preparation batch co-clustered strongly. Controls showed lower frequencies than patients for several TRBV segments, and TRBV5-6, TRBV5-1 and TRBV20-1 were among these.

cDNA libraries for TCR beta contained unique molecular identifiers. Input amounts of 1 to 10 million T cells were used. These gave some 500,000 cDNA molecules, so each molecule approximated one T cell. TCRdb re-analysed the PCR reads in MiXCR, keeping a single row per CDR3 protein. Of about 770,000 distinct CDR3 sequences in the sample, about 43% are singletons; the top ten hold 4.9%. The CDR3 spans 14 residues. V was clipped by 5 bases and J by 5 bases; unmatched bases: 6. The germline V gene encodes CDR1 ENHRY and CDR2 SYGVKD. The source of this sequence is a girl between 5 and 17 years old with multiple sclerosis. Material: blood. The rearrangement links TRBV10-3 to TRBJ2-5; 9 bases align to TRBD1. This chain's CDR3 is CAISPGQGAETQYF. The CDR3 region has the DNA TGTGCCATCAGTCCGGGACAGGGAGCGGAGACCCAGTACTTC.